The clone carrying this TCR beta chain was observed at least ten times. This record belongs to a study of T cells in Graves' hyperthyroidism and ophthalmopathy. Hyperthyroidism patients were newly diagnosed, had disease duration under 2 months, and were aged 18 to 65 years. The sample, blood from the first hyperthyroidism diagnosis, precedes any ophthalmopathy symptoms. RNA transcripts gave rise to amplified TCR beta CDR3 regions. When the TCR CDR3 underwent first-round RT-PCR, the HTBI primer set was used. TCRdb re-derived calls from the multiplex PCR reads in MiXCR, one entry per CDR3 protein. This table has under 350,000 distinct CDR3 sequences, less than 30% appearing once. The CDR3 has 15 residues. Germline lookup yields CDR1 MDHEN and CDR2 SYDVKM. Trimming left V 6 bases short and J 7 bases short, with 19 bases between.

The sequence was obtained from a man aged 40-49 years with Graves' hyperthyroidism that later progressed to Graves' ophthalmopathy. V is TRBV28 and J is TRBJ1-5; D not certain. The sequenced sample was blood. In DNA, the CDR3 is TGTGCCAGCAGACAACCCCAGGCCCTCTTCCAGCCCCAGCATTTT. Translating gives CASRQPQALFQPQHF.